Each of the 22 T cell receptor beta chains below was sequenced from the same sample in a study of T cell responses to AZD1222 COVID-19 vaccine. Only in-frame clones appear in the TCRdb table, and some are missing; sequencing was by immunoSEQ multiplex PCR. The sample has about 100,000 clones, around 90% seen once; the top ten hold 16%. The material was peripheral blood, obtained on day 0 of AZD1222 vaccination. The receptors derive from an adult in good health.

The chain recombines TRBV5-8 with TRBJ2-7; D may correspond to TRBD1 or TRBD2 (6 bases each). This CDR3 spans 14 amino acids. Trimming removed 6 bases at V and 2 bases at J, with 15 bases between. The germline V gene has CDR1 SGHTS and CDR2 YDEGEE. The CDR3 sequence is CASKGGLRAYEQYF. CDR3 nucleotides: TGTGCCAGCAAGGGGGGATTAAGGGCCTACGAGCAGTACTTC.

V gene TRBV2 combines with J gene TRBJ2-3, with 7 bases that match TRBD2. The CDR3 is made up of 15 amino acids. Germline lookup yields CDR1 SNHLY and CDR2 FYNNEI. With 1 base clipped from V and 5 bases from J, the junction kept 6 bases outside the gene matches. The CDR3 DNA follows: TGTGCCAGCAGTGAAGAGGCGGGAGCTGTAGATACGCAGTATTTT. It translates to CASSEEAGAVDTQYF. Full variable domain (missing parts from reference TRBV2 and TRBJ2-3): EPEVTQTPSHQVTQMGQEVILRCVPISNHLYFYWYRQILGQKVEFLVSFYNNEISEKSEIFDDQFSVERPDGSNFTLKIRSTKLEDSAMYFCASSEEAGAVDTQYFGPGTRLTVL.

This chain joins TRBV5-1 and TRBJ2-5; weak D call: TRBD2 (6 bases). The ends were cut back, 1 base at V and 0 bases at J, with 22 bases in the middle. This CDR3 region has 19 residues. From germline, CDR1 is SGHRS and CDR2 YFSETQ. CDR3 loop: CASSLSVKTGERYQETQYF. The CDR3 nucleotides read TGCGCCAGCAGCTTGTCGGTGAAAACGGGAGAACGTTACCAAGAGACCCAGTACTTC. Full variable domain (outside the CDR3, taken from reference TRBV5-1 and TRBJ2-5): KAGVTQTPRYLIKTRGQQVTLSCSPISGHRSVSWYQQTPGQGLQFLFEYFSETQRNKGNFPGRFSGRQFSNSRSEMNVSTLELGDSALYLCASSLSVKTGERYQETQYFGPGTRLLVL.

This chain uses TRBV18 with TRBJ1-1, with D maybe TRBD1 (6 bases). CDR1 is KGHSH and CDR2 is LQKENI in the germline V gene. The CDR3 is 14 residues long. V lost 3 bases to trimming and J lost 10 bases, with 18 bases between them. The CDR3 reads CASSPARDTDRAFF. The CDR3 DNA reads TGTGCCAGCTCACCCGCCCGGGACACAGATCGAGCTTTCTTT.

The V gene is TRBV27, the J gene TRBJ2-3; no definite D call. Trimming shortened V by 5 bases and J by 5 bases, and 11 bases separated the two germline ends. CDR3 length: 13 amino acids. CDR1 and CDR2 from the germline V gene are MNHEY and SMNVEV (reference sequence). The CDR3 is CASSPHQQDTQYF. The CDR3 bases are TGTGCCAGCAGTCCACACCAGCAAGATACGCAGTATTTT.

The chain employs TRBV28 and TRBJ1-2, with 9 bases identical to TRBD1. This CDR3 comprises 16 residues. V lost 3 bases and J lost 4; bases outside the gene matches: 9. Germline CDR1 is MDHEN and CDR2 is SYDVKM. CDR3 DNA: TGTGCCAGCAGTTTCCCGGGACAGGGACGTCGCTATGGCTACACCTTC. It yields the protein CASSFPGQGRRYGYTF.

V usage is TRBV11-3 and J usage is TRBJ1-2, with no clear D. CDR1 is SGHNT and CDR2 is YENEEA in the germline V gene. The CDR3 extends over 13 amino acids. Deletions cut 1 base from V and 8 bases from J, with 11 bases between. CDR3 in amino acids: CASSLGLFDGYTF. As DNA, the CDR3 is TGTGCCAGCAGCTTAGGACTCTTCGACGGCTACACCTTC.

This chain uses TRBV5-1 with TRBJ2-3, with 10 bases aligning to TRBD1. CDR1 and CDR2 from the germline V gene are SGHRS and YFSETQ. V dropped 0 bases and J dropped 4; count of bases not matched to a gene: 5. The CDR3 loop spans 16 amino acids. CDR3 amino acids: CASSLGDRGSADTQYF. CDR3 nucleotides: TGCGCCAGCAGCTTGGGGGACAGGGGTTCGGCAGATACGCAGTATTTT. Supplemented by reference TRBV5-1 and TRBJ2-3, the full variable domain reads KAGVTQTPRYLIKTRGQQVTLSCSPISGHRSVSWYQQTPGQGLQFLFEYFSETQRNKGNFPGRFSGRQFSNSRSEMNVSTLELGDSALYLCASSLGDRGSADTQYFGPGTRLTVL.

The chain is built from TRBV11-2 and TRBJ2-7; D ambiguous. V was cut by 1 base and J by 6 bases, with 10 bases left in between. Germline V lookup: CDR1 SGHAT, CDR2 FQNNGV. This CDR3 region has 13 residues. CDR3 coding DNA: TGTGCCAGCAGCTTAGGGGTTGGGTTCGAGCAGTACTTC. Its translation: CASSLGVGFEQYF.

The CDR3 sequence: CASSSSPEQPQHF. The DNA for the CDR3 is TGTGCCAGCAGTTCCAGCCCGGAGCAGCCCCAGCATTTT. The chain combines TRBV6-5 with TRBJ1-5; no clear D gene. This CDR3 region has 13 residues. From germline, CDR1 is MNHEY and CDR2 SVGAGI. Trimming removed 4 bases from V and 7 bases from J, with 11 bases in between.

The genes are TRBV5-1 and TRBJ2-6; D might be TRBD1 (5 bases). The CDR3 is 17 amino acids. V was trimmed by 1 base and J by 0 bases, leaving 11 bases between them. Germline V gives CDR1 SGHRS, CDR2 YFSETQ. In nucleotides, the CDR3 is TGCGCCAGCAGCTTGCAGGGATTGGGCTCTGGGGCCAACGTCCTGACTTTC. Its protein is CASSLQGLGSGANVLTF.

The CDR3, as DNA: TGTGCCAGCAGGGGGGCAAAGACCCAGTACTTC. It codes for CASRGAKTQYF. The chain employs TRBV7-6 and TRBJ2-5, with D possibly TRBD1 on 6 matching bases. Trimming removed 6 bases from V and 6 bases from J, with 8 bases in between. Germline V gene data show CDR1 as SGHVS and CDR2 as FNYEAQ. The CDR3 runs to 11 residues.

J is TRBJ1-1 and V is TRBV5-1, with 7 bases aligning to TRBD1. The CDR3 runs to 13 residues. CDR1 is SGHRS, CDR2 YFSETQ, per germline. Trimming removed 3 bases from V and 5 bases from J; junction bases left unmatched: 4. CDR3 loop: CASSSSGGTEAFF. The CDR3 DNA follows: TGCGCCAGCAGCTCTTCAGGGGGAACTGAAGCTTTCTTT.

The chain uses TRBV6-5 and TRBJ1-1; maybe TRBD1 (6 bases). The germline CDR1 and CDR2 sequences are MNHEY and SVGAGI. Trimming stripped 6 bases from V and 0 bases from J, with 11 bases between. The CDR3 consists of 14 residues. The CDR3: CASSRDTVNTEAFF. The CDR3 nucleotides are TGTGCCAGCAGCCGGGACACCGTGAACACTGAAGCTTTCTTT.

The chain recombines TRBV11-2 with TRBJ1-4; D is possibly TRBD1 (5 bases). V shed 2 bases and J shed 3 bases, with 16 bases lying between them. The V gene's germline CDR1 is SGHAT and CDR2 FQNNGV. This CDR3 spans 17 amino acids. This chain's CDR3 is CASSLFPGGDANEKLFF. CDR3 bases: TGTGCCAGCAGCTTATTTCCGGGGGGGGATGCTAATGAAAAACTGTTTTTT.

The gene calls are TRBV5-6 and TRBJ1-5; TRBD1 matches at 11 bases. Losses at the gene ends were 1 base for V and 8 bases for J; bases not matched to a gene: 2. CDR1 and CDR2 from the germline V gene are SGHDT and YYEEEE. This CDR3 contains 14 residues. CDR3 in DNA: TGTGCCAGCAGCTTGTGGACAGGGGGCAAGCCCCAGCATTTT. This translates into CASSLWTGGKPQHF.

This clone was observed once. DNA for the CDR3: TGTGCCTGGAGTCCAATATGGGACGGGGACGAGCAGTACTTC. Amino acids: CAWSPIWDGDEQYF. This chain links TRBV30 with TRBJ2-7; TRBD1 or TRBD2 may be the D gene (5 bases each). The V end lost 2 bases, the J end lost 5 bases, and 16 bases lay between the germline ends. Germline V gene lookup returns CDR1 GTSNPN and CDR2 SVGIG (reference sequence). This CDR3 region has 14 residues.

J is TRBJ1-1 and V is TRBV5-1, with D hard to call. Germline values: CDR1 SGHRS, CDR2 YFSETQ. V was cut by 0 bases and J by 4 bases, with 10 bases left in between. The CDR3 sequence is 14 residues long. CDR3 sequence reads: CASSLAGSGTEAFF. The CDR3 bases are TGCGCCAGCAGCTTGGCGGGGTCCGGCACTGAAGCTTTCTTT.

This chain links TRBV21-1 with TRBJ2-1; the table's D call, TRBD1, has no DNA check behind it. TRBV21-1 is listed as a pseudogene. The CDR3 consists of 15 residues. CDR3 sequence reads: CASSSEGTGTNEQFF. The CDR3 bases are TGTGCCAGCAGCTCCGAAGGGACAGGAACCAATGAGCAGTTCTTC.

The chain uses TRBV5-1 and TRBJ2-1, with TRBD2 matching over 7 bases. With 1 base clipped from V and 3 bases from J, the junction kept 4 bases outside the gene matches. Germline V gives CDR1 SGHRS, CDR2 YFSETQ. This CDR3 is built from 15 residues. CDR3 DNA sequence: TGCGCCAGCAGCTTGCGGACTAGGGTCTACAATGAGCAGTTCTTC. Translating gives CASSLRTRVYNEQFF.

The gene calls are TRBV9 and TRBJ2-7; D gene unclear. V lost 3 bases to trimming and J lost 6 bases, with 4 bases between them. This CDR3 spans 10 amino acids. The germline gives CDR1 SGDLS, CDR2 YYNGEE. The CDR3 loop is CASSGGEQYF. CDR3 in DNA: TGTGCCAGCAGCGGAGGCGAGCAGTACTTC.

The chain combines TRBV29-1 with TRBJ2-7; 10 bases map to TRBD2. This CDR3 comprises 15 residues. Trimming took 7 bases from V and 2 from J; bases not matched to a gene: 11. The germline gives CDR1 SQVTM, CDR2 ANQGSEA. In DNA, the CDR3 is TGCAGCGCCGAGGGTAGGACTAGCGGAACCTACGAGCAGTACTTC. Its protein is CSAEGRTSGTYEQYF.